This passage covers 10 T cell receptor beta chains from one sample sequenced in a study of Ad26.COV2.S vaccination and SARS-CoV-2 variants. The sample's treatment: some 20 received Ad26.COV2.S at low or high dose, single or two shots; five or six received placebo; per-sample allocation not given. Specimen acquisition occurred on day 63 following the initial vaccine or placebo injection. Measured with immunoSEQ multiplex PCR; TCRdb has only the in-frame clones, and not every one. The data contain 440,000 or so clones, 90% of them singletons. The material was peripheral blood, obtained in a trial of Ad26.COV2.S vaccine versus placebo. All receptors derive from a person aged 18-65 years who received the Ad26.COV2.S COVID-19 vaccine or a placebo.

The CDR3 loop reads CASRETRSGEAFF. The CDR3 DNA follows: TGCGCCAGCAGGGAGACTCGATCCGGTGAAGCTTTCTTT. The chain is built from TRBV4-3 and TRBJ1-1; D unresolved. V lost 6 bases and J lost 7, with 15 bases in between. CDR1 LGHNA and CDR2 YSLEER come from the germline V gene. This CDR3 contains 13 residues.

This clone was picked up one time. V is TRBV18 and J is TRBJ1-3; the D gene is possibly TRBD1 (5 bases). V was shortened by 6 bases and J by 0 bases, with 12 bases between the two germline ends. This CDR3 contains 15 residues. CDR1 and CDR2 from the germline V gene are KGHSH and LQKENI. CDR3 protein: CASSLDSVSGNTIYF. CDR3 coding DNA: TGTGCCAGCTCCCTCGACAGCGTCTCTGGAAACACCATATATTTT.

The rearrangement links TRBV5-4 to TRBJ2-1; perhaps D is TRBD1 or TRBD2 (5 bases each). The ends were cut back, 2 bases at V and 0 bases at J, with 9 bases in the middle. The V gene's germline CDR1 is SGHNT and CDR2 YYREEE (reference sequence). The CDR3 runs 15 residues. CDR3 sequence (DNA): TGTGCCAGCAGCTTCGGGGCCCCCTCCTACAATGAGCAGTTCTTC. It codes for CASSFGAPSYNEQFF.

This chain connects TRBV18 to TRBJ2-3, with 9 bases lining up with TRBD2. Trimming removed 3 bases from V and 1 base from J; junction bases left unmatched: 5. Per the germline V gene, CDR1 is KGHSH and CDR2 is LQKENI. The CDR3 runs 16 residues. The CDR3 is CASSPTAGGGTDTQYF. CDR3 sequence (DNA): TGTGCCAGCTCACCCACCGCGGGGGGGGGCACAGATACGCAGTATTTT. The entire variable domain, with the rest obtained from reference TRBV18 and TRBJ2-3, is as follows: NAGVMQNPRHLVRRRGQEARLRCSPMKGHSHVYWYRQLPEEGLKFMVYLQKENIIDESGMPKERFSAEFPKEGPSILRIQQVVRGDSAAYFCASSPTAGGGTDTQYFGPGTRLTVL.

This clone was counted once. The chain recombines TRBV19 with TRBJ2-7; possibly TRBD2 for D (6 bases). Trimming cost V 1 base and J 6 bases, with 13 bases left between them. CDR1 LNHDA and CDR2 SQIVND come from the germline V gene (reference sequence). This CDR3 is 14 amino acids long. CDR3 DNA: TGTGCCAGTAGTATAGGGGTACTAGCTGGCGAGCAGTACTTC. This gives the protein CASSIGVLAGEQYF.

The rearrangement joins TRBV3-1 (or the pseudogene TRBV3-2) to TRBJ2-5; D uncertain. CDR1 is LGHDT, CDR2 YNNKEL, per germline (reference sequence). V was pared by 0 bases and J by 5 bases, with 13 bases between. The length of the CDR3 is 15 residues. The CDR3 sequence is CASSQDWVSWETQYF. The CDR3 DNA reads TGTGCCAGCAGCCAAGATTGGGTAAGCTGGGAGACCCAGTACTTC.

The chain joins TRBV5-4 to TRBJ1-5; D not resolved. Per germline, CDR1 SGHNT and CDR2 YYREEE (reference sequence). Trimming shortened V by 1 base and J by 1 base, and 6 bases separated the two germline ends. The CDR3 sequence is 14 residues long. CDR3 DNA: TGTGCCAGCAGCTTGCAAGACAGCAATCAGCCCCAGCATTTT. Protein sequence: CASSLQDSNQPQHF.

This clone was found once. The CDR3 loop is CSVGTATPYEQYF. As DNA, the CDR3 is TGCAGCGTTGGTACAGCTACCCCCTACGAGCAGTACTTC. The chain joins TRBV29-1 to TRBJ2-7; D is unclear. V was pared by 4 bases and J by 2 bases, with 12 bases between. The CDR3 loop spans 13 amino acids. Germline V gene sequence: CDR1 SQVTM, CDR2 ANQGSEA.

J is TRBJ1-2 and V is TRBV7-9; TRBD1 is a possible D gene (6 bases). This CDR3 has 14 residues. Trimming shortened V by 5 bases and J by 9 bases, and 19 bases separated the two germline ends. CDR1 SEHNR and CDR2 FQNEAQ come from the germline V gene (reference sequence). DNA of the CDR3: TGTGCCAGCAGCACAGATGTAGGGGGATGGAGCTACACCTTC. It is translated as CASSTDVGGWSYTF.

The chain carries TRBV19 and TRBJ2-5; D ambiguous. V was clipped by 3 bases and J by 3 bases, with 14 bases between them. In germline, CDR1 is LNHDA, CDR2 SQIVND (reference sequence). The CDR3 spans 15 residues. The CDR3 sequence: CASSIGGRLKETQYF. CDR3 bases: TGTGCCAGTAGTATCGGCGGACGCCTAAAAGAGACCCAGTACTTC.